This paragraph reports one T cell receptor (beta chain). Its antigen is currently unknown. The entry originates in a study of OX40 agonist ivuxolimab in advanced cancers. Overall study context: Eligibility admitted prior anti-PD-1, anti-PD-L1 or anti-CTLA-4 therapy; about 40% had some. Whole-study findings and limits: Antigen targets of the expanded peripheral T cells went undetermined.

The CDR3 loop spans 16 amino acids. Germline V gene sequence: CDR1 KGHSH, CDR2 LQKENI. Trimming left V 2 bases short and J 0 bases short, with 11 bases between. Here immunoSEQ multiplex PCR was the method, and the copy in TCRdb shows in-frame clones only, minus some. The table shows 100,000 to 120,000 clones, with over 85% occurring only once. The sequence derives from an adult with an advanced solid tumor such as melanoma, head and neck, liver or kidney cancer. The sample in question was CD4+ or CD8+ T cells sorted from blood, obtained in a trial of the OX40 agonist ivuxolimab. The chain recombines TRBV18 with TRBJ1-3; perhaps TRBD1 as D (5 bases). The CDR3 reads CASSPVGQGSGNTIYF. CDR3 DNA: TGTGCCAGCTCACCAGTGGGGCAGGGCTCTGGAAACACCATATATTTT.